This TCR beta chain was retrieved from a study of CD8+ T cells in alopecia areata. Study-wide findings and caveats: Shared TCR sequences were less clear between patients than in mice, possibly partly from HLA diversity.

This clone was found a few times. The antigen remains unidentified. Sequencing used cDNA as its template, made by extracting RNA and reverse transcribing it. This table comes from immunoSEQ multiplex PCR, and its TCRdb copy is limited to in-frame clones, with some not included. The table shows 50,000 to 80,000 clones, with around 47% occurring only once. This CDR3 is 12 amino acids long. Germline loops: CDR1 GTSNPN, CDR2 SVGIG (reference sequence). The V gene lost 5 bases and the J gene lost 5 bases, with 10 bases spanning the gap. The clonotype comes from a human donor with alopecia areata. The rearrangement links TRBV30 to TRBJ2-1; D gene unclear. Specimen: NKG2D-low CD8+ T cells sorted from blood. The CDR3 reads CAWALRHNEQFF. The CDR3 DNA sequence: TGTGCCTGGGCTTTACGCCACAATGAGCAGTTCTTC. Full variable domain (remainder filled in from reference TRBV30 and TRBJ2-1): SQTIHQWPATLVQPVGSPLSLECTVEGTSNPNLYWYRQAAGRGLQLLFYSVGIGQISSEVPQNLSASRPQDRQFILSSKKLLLSDSGFYLCAWALRHNEQFFGPGTRLTVL.